The 18 T cell receptor beta chains listed next were all sequenced from one sample in a study of T-cell reconstitution after alpha-beta-depleted transplantation in children. Unique molecular identifiers featured in how the TCRbeta library was prepared. TCRdb independently ran MiXCR on the PCR reads; one entry per CDR3 protein. The sample consists of about 470,000 distinct CDR3 sequences, roughly 43% of them appearing once. Sequences were derived from PBMCs, sampled before TCRalphabeta/CD19-depleted stem cell transplant. The receptors stem from a girl aged 2 to 9 with aplastic anemia, due to receive a stem cell transplant.

V is TRBV6-2 or TRBV6-3 and J is TRBJ1-5; possibly TRBD1 for D (5 bases). Deletions cut 2 bases from V and 0 bases from J, with 17 bases between. The germline V gene encodes CDR1 MNHEY and CDR2 SVGEGT. The CDR3 loop spans 18 amino acids. The CDR3: CASSYALYGGFSNQPQHF. Here the CDR3 DNA reads TGTGCCAGCAGTTACGCGCTGTATGGGGGATTTAGCAATCAGCCCCAGCATTTT.

This clonotype showed up just a few times. The chain recombines TRBV5-5 with TRBJ1-5, with TRBD1 identical over 9 bases. Germline CDR1 is SGHKS and CDR2 is YYEKEE (reference sequence). With 4 bases clipped from V and 9 bases from J, the junction kept 8 bases outside the gene matches. The CDR3 has 14 amino acids. The CDR3 region is CASSQGTGKGPQHF. The CDR3 bases are TGTGCCAGCAGCCAAGGGACAGGGAAGGGGCCCCAGCATTTT.

The chain carries TRBV20-1 and TRBJ2-6; D assignment may be TRBD1 or TRBD2 (6 bases each). The V and J ends lost 6 bases and 4 bases respectively, with 10 bases between them. Germline assignment: CDR1 DFQATT and CDR2 SNEGSKA (reference sequence). CDR3 length equals 13 residues. The CDR3 reads CSARGRGANVLTF. CDR3 sequence (DNA): TGCAGTGCGAGGGGGAGGGGGGCCAACGTCCTGACTTTC.

The V call is TRBV2, the J call TRBJ2-1; TRBD2 agrees at 9 bases. Looked up from germline, CDR1 is SNHLY and CDR2 is FYNNEI. V shed 4 bases and J 3 bases; nucleotides not matched to a gene: 4. The CDR3 consists of 15 residues. CDR3 bases: TGTGCCAGCAGTGGACTAGCGGACTTCTACAATGAGCAGTTCTTC. Its translation is CASSGLADFYNEQFF. The whole variable domain, filled in from reference TRBV2 and TRBJ2-1, reads EPEVTQTPSHQVTQMGQEVILRCVPISNHLYFYWYRQILGQKVEFLVSFYNNEISEKSEIFDDQFSVERPDGSNFTLKIRSTKLEDSAMYFCASSGLADFYNEQFFGPGTRLTVL.

This rearrangement joins TRBV20-1 to TRBJ2-1; 13 bases are shared with TRBD2. In germline, CDR1 is DFQATT, CDR2 SNEGSKA (reference sequence). V trimming: 3 bases; J trimming: 6 bases; junction bases outside the gene matches: 5. The CDR3 runs to 15 residues. This CDR3 reads CSASPGLAGPNEQFF. As DNA, the CDR3 is TGCAGTGCTAGCCCGGGACTAGCGGGACCCAATGAGCAGTTCTTC.

This clonotype was counted between two and nine times. The chain is built from TRBV10-2 and TRBJ2-7; D is perhaps TRBD1 (5 bases). Trimming left V 0 bases short and J 2 bases short, with 14 bases between. Germline values: CDR1 WSHSY, CDR2 SAAADI. This CDR3 region has 16 residues. The CDR3, as DNA: TGCGCCAGCAGTGAGTCGAACAGGCGAAAACCCTACGAGCAGTACTTC. Translation gives CASSESNRRKPYEQYF.

This rearrangement joins TRBV12-3 or TRBV12-4 to TRBJ2-1, with 9 bases lining up with TRBD2. Losses at the gene ends were 3 bases for V and 7 bases for J; bases not matched to a gene: 10. The CDR3 totals 16 residues. The CDR3 loop is CASSLGRASGTNEQFF. CDR3 bases: TGTGCCAGCAGTTTGGGCAGGGCTAGCGGGACAAATGAGCAGTTCTTC.

CDR3 coding DNA: TGTGCCAGCAGTTTCCCGGGGACGGGACCCGGCACCGGGGAGCTGTTTTTT. Its protein product is CASSFPGTGPGTGELFF. The V call is TRBV6-2 or TRBV6-3, the J call TRBJ2-2, with D possibly called TRBD1 or TRBD2 (5 bases each). This CDR3 spans 17 amino acids. Deletions cut 4 bases from V and 4 bases from J, with 19 bases between. CDR1 is MNHEY and CDR2 is SVGEGT in the germline V gene.

This clonotype appeared a few times. This chain uses TRBV25-1 with TRBJ1-3, with 8 bases matching TRBD1. The trim removed 6 bases at V and 0 bases at J, leaving 10 bases unmatched. CDR1 is MGHDK, CDR2 SYGVNS, per germline. The CDR3 loop spans 17 amino acids. CDR3 in amino acids: CASSRGGQAYSGNTIYF. The CDR3 nucleotides read TGTGCCAGCAGCCGAGGGGGACAGGCTTACTCTGGAAACACCATATATTTT.

The chain has TRBV20-1 and TRBJ2-7, with a weak D call TRBD2 (7 bases). The germline V and J ends were trimmed by 1 base and 4 bases, with 14 bases remaining between them. Germline V gene sequence: CDR1 DFQATT, CDR2 SNEGSKA (reference sequence). There are 14 residues in the CDR3. The CDR3 sequence is CSARVRGRAYEQYF. The DNA for the CDR3 is TGCAGTGCTAGAGTGCGGGGGCGAGCTTACGAGCAGTACTTC.

The rearrangement links TRBV7-6 to TRBJ1-2, with a possible D match to TRBD1 (5 bases). Germline V lookup: CDR1 SGHVS, CDR2 FNYEAQ. The CDR3 length is 17 residues. The V end was cut by 5 bases, the J end by 5 bases, with 24 bases between. The CDR3 sequence: CASSRGAFRPYFYGYTF. CDR3 coding DNA: TGTGCCAGCAGCCGAGGGGCCTTCCGGCCGTATTTTTATGGCTACACCTTC. The full variable domain, its missing parts supplied by reference TRBV7-6 and TRBJ1-2, is GAGVSQSPRYKVTKRGQDVALRCDPISGHVSLYWYRQALGQGPEFLTYFNYEAQQDKSGLPNDRFSAERPEGSISTLTIQRTEQRDSAMYRCASSRGAFRPYFYGYTFGSGTRLTVV.

J is TRBJ1-5 and V is TRBV30; D remains unclear. The CDR3 has 13 residues. The ends were cut back, 0 bases at V and 6 bases at J, with 9 bases in the middle. Germline CDR1 is GTSNPN and CDR2 is SVGIG (reference sequence). In nucleotides, the CDR3 is TGTGCCTGGAGTGTGCGACCGGGTCAGCCCCAGCATTTT. Encoded protein: CAWSVRPGQPQHF.

This clonotype was observed at least ten times. The gene calls are TRBV20-1 and TRBJ1-2, with a weak D call TRBD1 (6 bases). V dropped 6 bases and J dropped 0 bases, with 11 bases sitting between them. The CDR3 is 13 residues long. Looked up from germline, CDR1 is DFQATT and CDR2 is SNEGSKA (reference sequence). CDR3 in DNA: TGCAGTGCCCCCAGGGGAGCTAACTATGGCTACACCTTC. It translates to CSAPRGANYGYTF.

As concerns this clonotype: The junction differs from germline at one of its ends, possibly a read error. The chain employs TRBV28 and TRBJ2-1; D may be TRBD2 (5 bases). This CDR3 contains 9 residues. The germline gives CDR1 MDHEN, CDR2 SYDVKM. CDR3 region: CARELGRLF. Here the CDR3 DNA reads TGTGCCCGGGAATTGGGCCGTCTCTTC.

In the case of this clonotype: One junction end disagrees with the germline gene, perhaps due to a read error. The chain combines TRBV20-1 with TRBJ2-7; tentatively, D is TRBD2 (6 bases). Germline CDR1 reads DFQATT; CDR2 reads SNEGSKA (reference sequence). The CDR3 length is 11 residues. The DNA for the CDR3 is TGCAGTGCTAGTTATGCCGCGGGAAGGAGCTTC. Translation gives CSASYAAGRSF.

V and J are TRBV9 and TRBJ2-1; D is unresolved. The V end lost 6 bases, the J end lost 7 bases, and 14 bases lay between the germline ends. Germline values: CDR1 SGDLS, CDR2 YYNGEE. CDR3 length: 13 amino acids. This CDR3 is CASTSEFGNEQFF. The DNA of the CDR3 is TGTGCCAGCACTAGTGAATTCGGGAATGAGCAGTTCTTC.

This clonotype was recorded many times. The chain is built from TRBV3-1 and TRBJ2-2; 9 bases map to TRBD2. Trimming removed 0 bases from V and 6 bases from J; junction bases left unmatched: 8. CDR1 and CDR2 (germline): LGHDT, YNNKEL (reference sequence). The CDR3 consists of 17 residues. CDR3 sequence reads: CASSQEGRTSASGELFF. The CDR3 DNA is TGTGCCAGCAGCCAAGAAGGCAGGACTAGCGCGTCCGGGGAGCTGTTTTTT.

This chain uses TRBV20-1 with TRBJ2-7; TRBD2 matches at 13 bases. This CDR3 has 14 amino acids. Per germline, CDR1 DFQATT and CDR2 SNEGSKA (reference sequence). V gave up 6 bases and J gave up 5 bases; unmatched junction bases: 7. CDR3 protein: CSASGLAGSDEQYF. The DNA of the CDR3 is TGCAGTGCCTCGGGACTAGCGGGATCGGACGAGCAGTACTTC.